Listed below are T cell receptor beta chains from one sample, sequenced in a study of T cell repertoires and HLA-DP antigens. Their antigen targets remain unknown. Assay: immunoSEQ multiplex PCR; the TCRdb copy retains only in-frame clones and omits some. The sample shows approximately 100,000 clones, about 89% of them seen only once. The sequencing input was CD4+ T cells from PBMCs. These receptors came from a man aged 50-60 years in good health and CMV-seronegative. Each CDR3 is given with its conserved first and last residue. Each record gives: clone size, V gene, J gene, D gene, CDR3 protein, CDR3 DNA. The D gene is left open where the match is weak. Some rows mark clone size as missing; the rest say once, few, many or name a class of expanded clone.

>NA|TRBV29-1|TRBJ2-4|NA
CSVVSQGGNIQYF
TGCAGCGTTGTGAGTCAGGGGGGAAACATTCAGTACTTC
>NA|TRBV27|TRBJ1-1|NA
CASSLAGDTEAFF
TGTGCCAGCAGTTTAGCAGGGGATACTGAAGCTTTCTTT
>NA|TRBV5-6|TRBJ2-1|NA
CASSLRGYNEQFF
TGTGCCAGCAGCTTGAGGGGGTACAATGAGCAGTTCTTC
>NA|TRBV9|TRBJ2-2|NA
CASSVAALPGELFF
TGTGCCAGCAGCGTAGCTGCGCTTCCCGGGGAGCTGTTTTTT
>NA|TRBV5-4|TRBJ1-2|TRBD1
CASSPDRVKANYGYTF
TGTGCCAGCAGCCCGGACAGGGTTAAAGCTAACTATGGCTACACCTTC
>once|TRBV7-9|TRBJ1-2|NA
CASSPTDGNYGYTF
TGTGCCAGCAGCCCGACTGACGGTAACTATGGCTACACCTTC
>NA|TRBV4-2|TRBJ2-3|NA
CASSQDHRVSTDTQYF
TGTGCCAGCAGCCAAGATCACAGGGTTAGCACAGATACGCAGTATTTT
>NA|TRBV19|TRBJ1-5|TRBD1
CASRDRERQPQHF
TGTGCCAGCCGGGACAGGGAGCGCCAGCCCCAGCATTTT
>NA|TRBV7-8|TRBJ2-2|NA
CASSLGDLGAGELFF
TGTGCCAGCAGCTTAGGGGACCTTGGAGCCGGGGAGCTGTTTTTT
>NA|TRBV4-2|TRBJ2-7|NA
CASSQVPRLSRGGLGEQYF
TGTGCCAGCAGCCAAGTCCCCCGATTATCGAGGGGGGGCCTGGGGGAGCAGTACTTC
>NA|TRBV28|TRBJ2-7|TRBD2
CASRPPGPGTNEQYF
TGTGCCAGCAGACCACCCGGGCCAGGGACTAACGAGCAGTACTTC
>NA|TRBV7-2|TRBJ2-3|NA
CASSLDWETDTQYF
TGTGCCAGCAGCTTAGACTGGGAAACAGATACGCAGTATTTT
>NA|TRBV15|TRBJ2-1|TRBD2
CATSTYSGSSYNEQFF
TGTGCCACCAGCACTTATAGCGGGAGCTCCTACAATGAGCAGTTCTTC
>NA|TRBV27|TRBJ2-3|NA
CASRDQSRSGRDTQYF
TGTGCCAGCAGGGACCAGAGCAGAAGTGGGAGAGATACGCAGTATTTT
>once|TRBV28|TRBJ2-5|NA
CASSPPGRETQYF
TGTGCCAGCAGTCCCCCGGGGCGTGAGACCCAGTACTTC
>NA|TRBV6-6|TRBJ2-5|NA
CASSTGLTQYF
TGTGCCAGCAGTACTGGGTTGACCCAGTACTTC
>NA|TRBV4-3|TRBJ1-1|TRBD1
CASSHDRVNTEAFF
TGCGCCAGCAGCCACGACAGGGTTAACACTGAAGCTTTCTTT
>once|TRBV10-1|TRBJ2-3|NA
CASSERQGPTDTQYF
TGCGCCAGCAGTGAGAGGCAGGGGCCCACAGATACGCAGTATTTT
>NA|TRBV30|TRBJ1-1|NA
CAWSRQGNTEAFF
TGTGCCTGGAGTCGGCAGGGGAACACTGAAGCTTTCTTT
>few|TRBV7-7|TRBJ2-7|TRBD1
CASSLRQGSFYEQYF
TGTGCTAGCAGTTTAAGACAGGGGTCCTTCTACGAGCAGTACTTC